These 32 T cell receptor beta chains share one sample of origin, sequenced in a study of blood T cell repertoires in COVID-19. Only in-frame clones appear in the TCRdb table, and some are missing; sequencing was by immunoSEQ multiplex PCR. The sample records 55,000 to 80,000 clones, about 88% being singletons. Sequencing was done on a sample of peripheral blood. Receptor source: a man older than 75 with acute or convalescent COVID-19.

The chain joins TRBV5-6 to TRBJ1-2; D is uncertain. The ends were cut back, 3 bases at V and 5 bases at J, with 14 bases in the middle. Germline V gene lookup returns CDR1 SGHDT and CDR2 YYEEEE. The CDR3 is made up of 14 amino acids. CDR3 region: CASSSWWAPYGYTF. The DNA for the CDR3 is TGTGCCAGCAGCTCATGGTGGGCACCGTATGGCTACACCTTC.

The rearrangement uses TRBV5-1 and TRBJ1-4; 9 bases line up with TRBD1. The J segment lost 10 bases and the V segment lost 4 bases, leaving 5 bases of the junction unmatched. The CDR3 loop spans 13 amino acids. From germline, CDR1 is SGHRS and CDR2 YFSETQ. CDR3 residues: CASSTGQGRKLFF. In DNA, the CDR3 is TGCGCCAGCAGCACCGGACAGGGGAGAAAACTGTTTTTT.

The chain combines TRBV29-1 with TRBJ2-7; 10 nucleotides align to TRBD1. From germline, CDR1 is SQVTM and CDR2 ANQGSEA. V trimming: 2 bases; J trimming: 6 bases; junction bases outside the gene matches: 7. This CDR3 has 14 residues. The CDR3 loop is CSVEWGTGVSEQYF. CDR3 sequence (DNA): TGCAGCGTTGAATGGGGGACAGGGGTTTCCGAGCAGTACTTC.

The chain employs TRBV2 and TRBJ1-6, with 12 positions matching TRBD1. J lost 12 bases, V lost 3 bases, and 3 bases had no gene match. Germline-derived CDR1 and CDR2 are SNHLY and FYNNEI. CDR3 length: 14 amino acids. In nucleotides, the CDR3 is TGTGCCAGCAGTGATGGGACAGGGGGCAAACCCCTCCACTTT. This encodes CASSDGTGGKPLHF.

This chain uses TRBV5-6 with TRBJ2-7; D is possibly TRBD1 (6 bases). CDR1 and CDR2 from the germline V gene are SGHDT and YYEEEE. Trimming shortened V by 4 bases and J by 3 bases, and 11 bases separated the two germline ends. This CDR3 is built from 13 residues. CDR3 in DNA: TGTGCCAGCAGCCCGGACAGCCGCTACGAGCAGTACTTC. This encodes CASSPDSRYEQYF.

This chain joins TRBV5-4 and TRBJ1-1; 10 nucleotides line up with TRBD1. CDR1 SGHNT and CDR2 YYREEE come from the germline V gene (reference sequence). V shed 3 bases and J 6 bases; nucleotides not matched to a gene: 8. The CDR3 covers 15 residues. The CDR3 loop is CASSSPGQGIAEAFF. The CDR3 DNA follows: TGTGCCAGCAGCTCGCCGGGACAGGGGATTGCTGAAGCTTTCTTT.

The chain joins TRBV5-3 to TRBJ1-4, with a weak D call TRBD1 (5 bases). TRBV5-3 is marked as an open reading frame, function uncertain. Trimming left V 1 base short and J 8 bases short, with 12 bases between. This CDR3 is built from 14 residues. CDR3 residues: CARSLYRPREKLFF. CDR3 DNA: TGTGCCAGAAGCTTGTACAGGCCCAGGGAAAAACTGTTTTTT.

The chain combines TRBV6-6 with TRBJ1-6; a weak D match, TRBD1 (5 bases). The CDR3 sequence is 15 residues long. Between the trimmed V and J ends, which lost 0 bases and 5 bases, there was a span of 8 bases. In germline, CDR1 is MNHNY, CDR2 SVGAGI (reference sequence). The CDR3 coding sequence is TGTGCCAGCAGTTACTCGAGACAGAATAATTCACCCCTCCACTTT. Translating gives CASSYSRQNNSPLHF.

The chain is built from TRBV3-1 (or the pseudogene TRBV3-2) and TRBJ1-5, with D possibly being TRBD1 (6 bases). This CDR3 region has 14 residues. Trimming took off 5 bases at V and 1 base at J, with 9 bases between the two ends. In germline, CDR1 is LGHDT, CDR2 YNNKEL (reference sequence). The CDR3 nucleotides are TGTGCCAGCAGCAACGGACAGAGCAATCAGCCCCAGCATTTT. Residues: CASSNGQSNQPQHF.

This rearrangement joins TRBV4-1 to TRBJ2-5; 7 bases match TRBD1. This CDR3 contains 16 residues. Germline CDR1 and CDR2: MGHRA and YSYEKL. The J segment lost 0 bases and the V segment lost 3 bases, leaving 7 bases of the junction unmatched. The CDR3 loop is CASSHPRGSNQETQYF. In DNA form, the CDR3 reads TGCGCCAGCAGCCATCCCAGGGGGTCGAACCAAGAGACCCAGTACTTC.

As DNA, the CDR3 is TGTGCCATCAGTGGTCGGGGGAGCTCTGGGGCCAACGTCCTGACTTTC. The encoded protein is CAISGRGSSGANVLTF. This chain connects TRBV10-3 to TRBJ2-6; a possible D gene is TRBD2 (6 bases). Trimming took off 4 bases at V and 0 bases at J, with 10 bases between the two ends. Germline V lookup: CDR1 ENHRY, CDR2 SYGVKD. The CDR3 length is 16 residues.

The chain links TRBV19 to TRBJ2-6; the D gene is possibly TRBD1 (6 bases). This CDR3 spans 16 amino acids. CDR1 LNHDA and CDR2 SQIVND come from the germline V gene (reference sequence). With 4 bases removed from V and 0 bases from J, the gap between germline ends came to 10 bases. The CDR3 is CASSRTAFSGANVLTF. CDR3 nucleotides: TGTGCCAGTAGTAGGACAGCCTTCTCTGGGGCCAACGTCCTGACTTTC.

This clone showed up just a few times. The J gene is TRBJ2-4, the V gene TRBV7-3; TRBD2 aligns across 8 bases. Germline V CDR1 and CDR2: SGHTA, FQGTGA. V lost 1 base to trimming and J lost 3 bases; unmatched junction nucleotides: 2. The CDR3 length is 15 residues. Written as DNA, the CDR3 is TGTGCCAGCAGCTTAAATAGCGGGAACAAAAACATTCAGTACTTC. It specifies CASSLNSGNKNIQYF.

J is TRBJ2-2 and V is TRBV24-1; D is unresolved. Germline loops: CDR1 KGHDR, CDR2 SFDVKD. The ends were cut back, 4 bases at V and 8 bases at J, with 7 bases in the middle. The CDR3 has 12 residues. This CDR3 is CATSDPLGELFF. CDR3 sequence (DNA): TGTGCCACCAGTGACCCTCTTGGGGAGCTGTTTTTT.

The chain uses TRBV12-3 or TRBV12-4 and TRBJ1-2; no firm D call. The CDR3 has 13 residues. The V and J ends lost 6 bases and 8 bases respectively, with 16 bases between them. The CDR3 sequence: CASSLDILAGYTF. Written as DNA, the CDR3 is TGTGCCAGCAGCCTCGACATCCTTGCGGGCTACACCTTC.

The table lists this clone with a few counts. The V and J genes are TRBV18 and TRBJ1-2; TRBD1 agrees at 8 bases. Germline V gives CDR1 KGHSH, CDR2 LQKENI. V lost 3 bases to trimming and J lost 0 bases; unmatched junction nucleotides: 3. The CDR3 consists of 15 residues. The CDR3 DNA reads as TGTGCCAGCTCACCCGGACAGGGAGCTAACTATGGCTACACCTTC. Its translation is CASSPGQGANYGYTF.

This clone was found once. The rearrangement joins TRBV7-8 to TRBJ2-3; 11 bases align to TRBD2. V shed 4 bases and J 1 base; nucleotides not matched to a gene: 7. Germline CDR1 and CDR2: SGHVS and FQNEAQ. The CDR3 totals 17 residues. In nucleotides, the CDR3 is TGTGCCAGCAGCTCGGTCGTGGGACTAGCGGGCACAGATACGCAGTATTTT. Its protein is CASSSVVGLAGTDTQYF.

The V gene is TRBV3-1 (or the pseudogene TRBV3-2), the J gene TRBJ1-1, with D perhaps matching TRBD1 (5 bases). Trimming took off 2 bases at V and 6 bases at J, with 10 bases between the two ends. The germline V gene encodes CDR1 LGHDT and CDR2 YNNKEL (reference sequence). The CDR3 covers 13 residues. CDR3 loop: CASSQWGGAEAFF. As DNA, the CDR3 is TGTGCCAGCAGCCAATGGGGGGGGGCTGAAGCTTTCTTT.

V is TRBV7-3 and J is TRBJ2-3; D possibly corresponds to TRBD1 (6 bases). Trimming stripped 2 bases from V and 1 base from J, with 7 bases between. The length of the CDR3 is 14 residues. Germline CDR1 and CDR2: SGHTA and FQGTGA. The CDR3 nucleotides are TGTGCCAGCAGCTTAGCAGGGGGCACAGATACGCAGTATTTT. Amino acid sequence: CASSLAGGTDTQYF.

The gene calls are TRBV18 and TRBJ2-1, with 11 bases matching TRBD2. Germline loops: CDR1 KGHSH, CDR2 LQKENI. Unmatched junction bases numbered 9, after V lost 1 base and J lost 13 bases. The CDR3 totals 15 residues. CDR3 DNA: TGTGCCAGCTCACCACTAATCGAACTAGCGGGAGACCAGTTCTTC. Protein: CASSPLIELAGDQFF.

The chain uses TRBV7-9 and TRBJ2-5; 8 bases match TRBD1. The CDR3 is 17 residues long. Germline lookup yields CDR1 SEHNR and CDR2 FQNEAQ (reference sequence). V lost 0 bases and J lost 4; bases outside the gene matches: 10. The CDR3 sequence: CASSLAGQGAFRETQYF. The CDR3 DNA reads as TGTGCCAGCAGCTTAGCGGGGCAGGGGGCTTTTCGAGAGACCCAGTACTTC.

The chain uses TRBV5-5 and TRBJ2-3, with 15 bases that match TRBD2. The CDR3 runs 17 residues. V lost 3 bases and J lost 2; bases outside the gene matches: 4. Per the germline V gene, CDR1 is SGHKS and CDR2 is YYEKEE (reference sequence). The CDR3 region is CASSSGLAGGFTDTQYF. The CDR3 bases are TGTGCCAGCAGCTCGGGACTAGCGGGAGGCTTCACAGATACGCAGTATTTT.

This rearrangement joins TRBV7-8 to TRBJ2-1; 11 nucleotides align to TRBD2. The CDR3 totals 18 residues. Trimming cost V 2 bases and J 4 bases; bases outside gene matches: 10. CDR1 and CDR2 from the germline V gene are SGHVS and FQNEAQ. The chain's CDR3 is CASSLLGPGLAEYNEQFF. For the CDR3, the DNA is TGTGCCAGCAGCTTATTGGGGCCGGGACTAGCGGAGTACAATGAGCAGTTCTTC.

V is TRBV4-1 and J is TRBJ1-5; 7 nucleotides match TRBD1. CDR3 size: 14 residues. V was clipped by 0 bases and J by 6 bases; unmatched bases: 2. Per the germline V gene, CDR1 is MGHRA and CDR2 is YSYEKL. CDR3 amino acids: CASSQEQGIQPQHF. CDR3 DNA: TGCGCCAGCAGCCAAGAACAGGGGATTCAGCCCCAGCATTTT.

The gene calls are TRBV6-5 and TRBJ2-7; 7 positions agree with TRBD2. Losses at the gene ends were 2 bases for V and 6 bases for J; bases not matched to a gene: 7. The length of the CDR3 is 14 residues. Germline V gives CDR1 MNHEY, CDR2 SVGAGI. DNA for the CDR3: TGTGCCAGCAGTTACCCGGGGGGAGGGACCGAGCAGTACTTC. Translating gives CASSYPGGGTEQYF.

V gene TRBV5-6 combines with J gene TRBJ2-3; D possibly corresponds to TRBD2 (7 bases). The CDR3 spans 16 residues. Trimming took 4 bases from V and 4 from J, leaving 19 bases between them. Germline assignment: CDR1 SGHDT and CDR2 YYEEEE. CDR3 nucleotide sequence: TGTGCCAGCAGCGCGAACGGCGGGGGCTCGGCAGATACGCAGTATTTT. This gives the protein CASSANGGGSADTQYF.

The V gene is TRBV5-1, the J gene TRBJ1-2; weak D call: TRBD1 (5 bases). There are 15 residues in the CDR3. Looked up from germline, CDR1 is SGHRS and CDR2 is YFSETQ. V was shortened by 4 bases and J by 5 bases, with 18 bases between the two germline ends. In DNA form, the CDR3 reads TGCGCCAGCAGCCCCCGCCCGGGGGGAGGATATGGCTACACCTTC. Its translation is CASSPRPGGGYGYTF.

The J gene is TRBJ2-7, the V gene TRBV5-1, with TRBD1 matching 11 bases. V gave up 3 bases and J gave up 4 bases; unmatched junction bases: 3. Looked up from germline, CDR1 is SGHRS and CDR2 is YFSETQ. The CDR3 runs to 14 residues. CDR3 in amino acids: CASSWTGGLYEQYF. The CDR3 DNA sequence: TGCGCCAGCAGCTGGACAGGGGGCTTGTACGAGCAGTACTTC.

This chain connects TRBV19 to TRBJ1-5, with 9 bases lining up with TRBD1. CDR1 is LNHDA, CDR2 SQIVND, per germline (reference sequence). The CDR3 sequence is 14 residues long. V lost 3 bases and J lost 5; bases outside the gene matches: 2. The CDR3: CASSMGQGYQPQHF. The CDR3 coding sequence is TGTGCCAGTAGTATGGGACAGGGCTATCAGCCCCAGCATTTT. Full variable domain (remainder filled in from reference TRBV19 and TRBJ1-5): DGGITQSPKYLFRKEGQNVTLSCEQNLNHDAMYWYRQDPGQGLRLIYYSQIVNDFQKGDIAEGYSVSREKKESFPLTVTSAQKNPTAFYLCASSMGQGYQPQHFGDGTRLSIL.

The chain recombines TRBV6-5 with TRBJ1-2; 7 bases fit TRBD1. J lost 3 bases, V lost 5 bases, and 9 bases had no gene match. This CDR3 is built from 15 residues. Germline CDR1 MNHEY, CDR2 SVGAGI. The CDR3 DNA reads as TGTGCCAGCAGTCGGGACAGTTCGAAGGACTATGGCTACACCTTC. Translated: CASSRDSSKDYGYTF.

The chain recombines TRBV2 with TRBJ1-1; TRBD1 matches at 8 bases. Germline values: CDR1 SNHLY, CDR2 FYNNEI. This CDR3 is 14 amino acids long. V trimming: 10 bases; J trimming: 4 bases; junction bases outside the gene matches: 11. CDR3 region: CANDKQGVVTEAFF. CDR3 in DNA: TGTGCCAACGATAAACAGGGGGTTGTCACTGAAGCTTTCTTT.

The J gene is TRBJ2-3, the V gene TRBV3-1 (or the pseudogene TRBV3-2); TRBD1 might be the D (5 bases). CDR1 is LGHDT, CDR2 YNNKEL, per germline (reference sequence). There are 15 residues in the CDR3. Trimming shortened V by 4 bases and J by 4 bases, and 15 bases separated the two germline ends. The CDR3 loop reads CASSRQRSPSDTQYF. DNA for the CDR3: TGTGCCAGCAGCCGACAGAGATCCCCTTCAGATACGCAGTATTTT.